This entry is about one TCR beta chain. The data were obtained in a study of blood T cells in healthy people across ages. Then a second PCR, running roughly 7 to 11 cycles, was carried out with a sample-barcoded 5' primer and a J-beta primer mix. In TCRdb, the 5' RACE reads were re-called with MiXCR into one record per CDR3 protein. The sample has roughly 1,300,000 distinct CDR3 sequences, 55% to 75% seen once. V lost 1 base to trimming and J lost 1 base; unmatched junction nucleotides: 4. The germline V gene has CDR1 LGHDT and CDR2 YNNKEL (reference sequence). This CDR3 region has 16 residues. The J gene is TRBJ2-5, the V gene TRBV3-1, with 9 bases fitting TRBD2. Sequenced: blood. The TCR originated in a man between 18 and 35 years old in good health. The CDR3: CASSQATSGRQETQYF. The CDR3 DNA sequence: TGTGCCAGCAGCCAAGCGACTAGCGGTCGCCAAGAGACCCAGTACTTC.